The subject of this entry is one T cell receptor (beta chain). Its antigen remains unidentified. The sample originates from a study of CD4+ T cells in melanoma. General study findings and limits: A reported correlation linked neoantigen-specific CD4+ T cells to CD8+, macrophage and B cell function. In melanoma, neoantigen-specific CD4+ T cells reportedly differed in differentiation state.

The CDR3 loop spans 12 amino acids. CDR1 and CDR2 from the germline V gene are GTSNPN and SVGIG (reference sequence). Deletions cut 2 bases from V and 3 bases from J, with 5 bases between. Generated by immunoSEQ multiplex PCR, the TCRdb table keeps only in-frame clones and is missing some. The sample includes 9,500 to 10,000 clones, around 67% of them seen just once. The specimen sequenced was cells from a culture (not recorded whether cultured in vitro). This chain connects TRBV30 to TRBJ2-1; D not certain. This TCR was sampled from a human donor with melanoma. In DNA form, the CDR3 reads TGTGCCTGGAGTTGGGACTACAATGAGCAGTTCTTC. Amino acids: CAWSWDYNEQFF.